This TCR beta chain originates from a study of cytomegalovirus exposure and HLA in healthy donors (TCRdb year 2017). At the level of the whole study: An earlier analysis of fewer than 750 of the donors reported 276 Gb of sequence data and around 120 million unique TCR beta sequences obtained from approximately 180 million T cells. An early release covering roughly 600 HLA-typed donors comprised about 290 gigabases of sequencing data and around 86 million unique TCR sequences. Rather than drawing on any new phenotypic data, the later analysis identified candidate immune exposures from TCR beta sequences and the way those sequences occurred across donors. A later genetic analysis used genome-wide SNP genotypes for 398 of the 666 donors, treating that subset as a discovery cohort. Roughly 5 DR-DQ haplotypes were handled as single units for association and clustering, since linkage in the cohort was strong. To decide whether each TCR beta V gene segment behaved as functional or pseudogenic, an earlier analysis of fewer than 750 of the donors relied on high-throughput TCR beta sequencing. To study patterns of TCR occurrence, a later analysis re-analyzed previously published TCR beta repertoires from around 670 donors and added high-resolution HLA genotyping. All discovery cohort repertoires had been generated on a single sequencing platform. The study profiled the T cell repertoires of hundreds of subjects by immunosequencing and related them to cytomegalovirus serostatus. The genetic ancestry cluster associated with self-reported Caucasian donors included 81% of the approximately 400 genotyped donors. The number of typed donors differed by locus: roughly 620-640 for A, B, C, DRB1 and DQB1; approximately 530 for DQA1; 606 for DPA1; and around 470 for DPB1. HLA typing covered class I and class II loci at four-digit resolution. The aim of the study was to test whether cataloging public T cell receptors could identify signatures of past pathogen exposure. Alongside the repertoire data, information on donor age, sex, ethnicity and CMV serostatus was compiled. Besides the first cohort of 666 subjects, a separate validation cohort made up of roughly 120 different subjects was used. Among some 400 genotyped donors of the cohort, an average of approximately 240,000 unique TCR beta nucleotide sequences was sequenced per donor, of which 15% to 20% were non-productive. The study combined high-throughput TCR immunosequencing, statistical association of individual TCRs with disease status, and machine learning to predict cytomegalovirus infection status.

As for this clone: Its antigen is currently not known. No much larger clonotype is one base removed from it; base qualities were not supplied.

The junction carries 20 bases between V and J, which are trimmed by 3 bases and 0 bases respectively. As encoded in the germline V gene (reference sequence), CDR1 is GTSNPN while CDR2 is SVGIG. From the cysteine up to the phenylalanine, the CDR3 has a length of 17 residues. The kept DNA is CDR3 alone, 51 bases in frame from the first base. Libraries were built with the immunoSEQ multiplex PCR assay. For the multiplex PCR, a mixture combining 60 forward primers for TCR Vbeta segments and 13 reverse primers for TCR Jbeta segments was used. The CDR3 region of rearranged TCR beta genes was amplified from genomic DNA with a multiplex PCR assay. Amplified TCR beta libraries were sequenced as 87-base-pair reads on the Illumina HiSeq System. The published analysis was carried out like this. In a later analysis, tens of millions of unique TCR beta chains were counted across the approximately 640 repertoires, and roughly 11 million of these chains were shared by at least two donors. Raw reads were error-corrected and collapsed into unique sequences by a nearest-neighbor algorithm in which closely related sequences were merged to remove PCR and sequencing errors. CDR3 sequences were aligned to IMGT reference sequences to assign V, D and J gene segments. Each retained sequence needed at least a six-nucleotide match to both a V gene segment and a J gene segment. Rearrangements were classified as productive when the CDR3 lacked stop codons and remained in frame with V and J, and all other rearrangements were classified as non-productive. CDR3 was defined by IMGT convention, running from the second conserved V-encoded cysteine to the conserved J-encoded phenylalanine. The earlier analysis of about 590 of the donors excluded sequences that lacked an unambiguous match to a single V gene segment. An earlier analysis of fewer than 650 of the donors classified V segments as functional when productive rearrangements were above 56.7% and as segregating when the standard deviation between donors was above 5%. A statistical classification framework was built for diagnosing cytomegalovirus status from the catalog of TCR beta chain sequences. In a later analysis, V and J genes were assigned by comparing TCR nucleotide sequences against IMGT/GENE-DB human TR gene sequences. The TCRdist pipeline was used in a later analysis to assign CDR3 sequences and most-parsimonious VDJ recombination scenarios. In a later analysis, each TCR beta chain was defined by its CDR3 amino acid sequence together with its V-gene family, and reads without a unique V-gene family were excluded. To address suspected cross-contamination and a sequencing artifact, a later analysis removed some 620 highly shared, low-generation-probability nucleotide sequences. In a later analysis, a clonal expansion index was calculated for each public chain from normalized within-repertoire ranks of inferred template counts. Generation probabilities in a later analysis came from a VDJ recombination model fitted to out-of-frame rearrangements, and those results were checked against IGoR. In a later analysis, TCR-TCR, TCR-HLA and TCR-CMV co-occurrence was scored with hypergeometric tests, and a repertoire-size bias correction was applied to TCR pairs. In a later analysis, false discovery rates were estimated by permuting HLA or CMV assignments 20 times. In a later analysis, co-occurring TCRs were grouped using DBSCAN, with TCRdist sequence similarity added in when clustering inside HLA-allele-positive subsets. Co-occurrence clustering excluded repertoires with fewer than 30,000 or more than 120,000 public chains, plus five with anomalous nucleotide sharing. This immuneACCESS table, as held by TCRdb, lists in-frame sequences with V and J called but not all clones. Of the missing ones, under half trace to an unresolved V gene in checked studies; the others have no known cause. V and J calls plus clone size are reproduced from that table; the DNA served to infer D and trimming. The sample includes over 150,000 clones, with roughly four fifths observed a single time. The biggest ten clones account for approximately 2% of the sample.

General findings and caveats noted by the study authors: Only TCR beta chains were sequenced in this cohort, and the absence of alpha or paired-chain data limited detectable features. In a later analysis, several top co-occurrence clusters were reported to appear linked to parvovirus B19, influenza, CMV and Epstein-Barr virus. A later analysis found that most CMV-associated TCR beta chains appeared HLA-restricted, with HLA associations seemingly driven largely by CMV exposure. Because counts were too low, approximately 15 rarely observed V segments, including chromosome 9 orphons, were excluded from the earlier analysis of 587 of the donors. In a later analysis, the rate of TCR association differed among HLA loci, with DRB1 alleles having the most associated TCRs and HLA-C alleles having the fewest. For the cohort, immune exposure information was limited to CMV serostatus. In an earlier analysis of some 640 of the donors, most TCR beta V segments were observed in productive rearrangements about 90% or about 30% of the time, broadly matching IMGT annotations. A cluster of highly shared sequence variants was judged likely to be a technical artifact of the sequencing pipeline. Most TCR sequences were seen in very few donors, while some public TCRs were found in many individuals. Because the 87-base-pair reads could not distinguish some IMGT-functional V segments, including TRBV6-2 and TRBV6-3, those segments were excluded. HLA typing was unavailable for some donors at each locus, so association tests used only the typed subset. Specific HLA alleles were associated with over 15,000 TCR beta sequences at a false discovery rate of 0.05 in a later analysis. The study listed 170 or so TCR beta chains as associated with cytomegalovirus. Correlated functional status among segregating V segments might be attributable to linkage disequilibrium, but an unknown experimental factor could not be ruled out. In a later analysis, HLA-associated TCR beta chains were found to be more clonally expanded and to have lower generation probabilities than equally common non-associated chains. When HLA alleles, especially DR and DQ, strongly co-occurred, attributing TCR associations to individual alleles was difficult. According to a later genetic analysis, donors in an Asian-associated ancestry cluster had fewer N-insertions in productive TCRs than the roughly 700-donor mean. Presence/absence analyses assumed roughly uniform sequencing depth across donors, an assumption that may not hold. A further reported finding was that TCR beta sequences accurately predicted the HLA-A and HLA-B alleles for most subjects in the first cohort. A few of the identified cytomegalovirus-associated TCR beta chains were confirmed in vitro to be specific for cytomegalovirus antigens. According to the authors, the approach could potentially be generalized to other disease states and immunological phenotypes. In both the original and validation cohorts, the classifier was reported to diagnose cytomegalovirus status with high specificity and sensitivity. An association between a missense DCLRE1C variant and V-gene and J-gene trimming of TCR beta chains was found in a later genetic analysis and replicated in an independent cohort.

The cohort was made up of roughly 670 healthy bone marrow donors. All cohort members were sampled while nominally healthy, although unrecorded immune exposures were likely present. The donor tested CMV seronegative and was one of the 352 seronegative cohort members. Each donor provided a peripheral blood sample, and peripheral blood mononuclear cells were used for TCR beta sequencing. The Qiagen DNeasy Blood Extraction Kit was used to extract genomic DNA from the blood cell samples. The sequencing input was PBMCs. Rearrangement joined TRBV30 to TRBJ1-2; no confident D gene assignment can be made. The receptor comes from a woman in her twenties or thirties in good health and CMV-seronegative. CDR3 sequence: CAWRTPRYGPANYGYTF. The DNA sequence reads TGTGCCTGGAGAACCCCCAGGTATGGGCCAGCTAACTATGGCTACACCTTC.